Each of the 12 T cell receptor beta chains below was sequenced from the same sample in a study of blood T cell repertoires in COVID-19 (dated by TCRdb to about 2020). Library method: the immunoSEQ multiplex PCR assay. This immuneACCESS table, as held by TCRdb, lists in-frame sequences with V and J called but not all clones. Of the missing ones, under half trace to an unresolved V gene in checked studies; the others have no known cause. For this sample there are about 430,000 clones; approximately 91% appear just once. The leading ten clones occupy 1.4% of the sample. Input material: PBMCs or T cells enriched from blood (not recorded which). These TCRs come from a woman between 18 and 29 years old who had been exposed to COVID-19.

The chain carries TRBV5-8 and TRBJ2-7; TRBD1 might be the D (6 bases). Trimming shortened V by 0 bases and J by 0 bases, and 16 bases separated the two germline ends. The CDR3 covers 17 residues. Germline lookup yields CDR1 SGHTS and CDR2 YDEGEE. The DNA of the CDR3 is TGTGCCAGCAGCTTGGCGTTTGGGACACAGAGCTCCTACGAGCAGTACTTC. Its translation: CASSLAFGTQSSYEQYF.

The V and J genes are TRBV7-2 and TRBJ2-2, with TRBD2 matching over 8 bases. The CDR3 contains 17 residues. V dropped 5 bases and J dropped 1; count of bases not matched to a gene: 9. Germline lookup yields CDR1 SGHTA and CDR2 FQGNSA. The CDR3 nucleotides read TGTGCCAGCAGCCGCGGGGGGCCCCGACAGAACACCGGGGAGCTGTTTTTT. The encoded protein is CASSRGGPRQNTGELFF. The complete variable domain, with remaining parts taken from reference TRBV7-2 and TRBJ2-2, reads GAGVSQSPSNKVTEKGKDVELRCDPISGHTALYWYRQSLGQGLEFLIYFQGNSAPDKSGLPSDRFSAERTGGSVSTLTIQRTQQEDSAVYLCASSRGGPRQNTGELFFGEGSRLTVL.

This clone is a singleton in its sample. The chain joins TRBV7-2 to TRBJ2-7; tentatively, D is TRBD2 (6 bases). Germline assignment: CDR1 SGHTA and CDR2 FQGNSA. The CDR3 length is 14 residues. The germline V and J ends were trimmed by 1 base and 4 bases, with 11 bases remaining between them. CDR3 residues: CASSLEASAYEQYF. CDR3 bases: TGTGCCAGCAGCTTAGAAGCTAGCGCGTACGAGCAGTACTTC.

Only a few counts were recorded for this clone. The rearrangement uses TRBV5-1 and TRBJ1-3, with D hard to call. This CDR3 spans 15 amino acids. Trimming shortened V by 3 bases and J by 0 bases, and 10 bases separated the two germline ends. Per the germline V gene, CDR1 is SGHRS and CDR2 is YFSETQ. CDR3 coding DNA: TGCGCCAGCAGCTCCCCAGGCGTCTCTGGAAACACCATATATTTT. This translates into CASSSPGVSGNTIYF.

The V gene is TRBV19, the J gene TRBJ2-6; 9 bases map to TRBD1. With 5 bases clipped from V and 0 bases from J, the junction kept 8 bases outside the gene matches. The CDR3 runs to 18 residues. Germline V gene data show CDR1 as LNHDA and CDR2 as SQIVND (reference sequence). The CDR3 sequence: CASSARQGVLSGANVLTF. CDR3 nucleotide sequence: TGTGCCAGTAGTGCCCGACAGGGGGTCCTCTCTGGGGCCAACGTCCTGACTTTC.

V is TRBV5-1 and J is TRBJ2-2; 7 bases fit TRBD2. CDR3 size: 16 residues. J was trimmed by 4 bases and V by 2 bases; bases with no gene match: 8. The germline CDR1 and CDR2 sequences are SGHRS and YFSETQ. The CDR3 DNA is TGCGCCAGCAGCTTTGAACGGGGGGAGGTCACCGGGGAGCTGTTTTTT. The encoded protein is CASSFERGEVTGELFF.

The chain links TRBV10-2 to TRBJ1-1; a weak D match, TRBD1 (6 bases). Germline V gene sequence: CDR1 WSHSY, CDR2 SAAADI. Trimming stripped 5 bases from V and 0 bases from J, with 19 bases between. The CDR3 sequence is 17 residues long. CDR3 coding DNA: TGCGCCAGCAGTTCCGGGAATAGGGGGAGGGTGAACACTGAAGCTTTCTTT. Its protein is CASSSGNRGRVNTEAFF.

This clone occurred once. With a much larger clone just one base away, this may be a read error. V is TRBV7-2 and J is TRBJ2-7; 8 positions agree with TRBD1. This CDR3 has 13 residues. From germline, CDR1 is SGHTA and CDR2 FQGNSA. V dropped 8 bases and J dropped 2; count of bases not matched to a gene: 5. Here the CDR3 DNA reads TGTGCCAGCCGAAGACAGGGGACCTACGAGCAGTACTTC. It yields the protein CASRRQGTYEQYF.

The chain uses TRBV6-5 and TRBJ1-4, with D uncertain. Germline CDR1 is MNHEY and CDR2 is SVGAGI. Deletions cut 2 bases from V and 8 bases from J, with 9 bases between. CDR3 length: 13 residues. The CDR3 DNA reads TGTGCCAGCAGTTACCCGGAGTGGGAAAAACTGTTTTTT. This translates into CASSYPEWEKLFF.

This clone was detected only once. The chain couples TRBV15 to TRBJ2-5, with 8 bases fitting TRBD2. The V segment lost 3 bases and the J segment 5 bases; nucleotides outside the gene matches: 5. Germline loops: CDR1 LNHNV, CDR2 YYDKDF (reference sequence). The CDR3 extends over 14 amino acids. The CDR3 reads CATSSGGARETQYF. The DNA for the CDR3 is TGTGCCACCAGCAGCGGGGGGGCCAGGGAGACCCAGTACTTC.

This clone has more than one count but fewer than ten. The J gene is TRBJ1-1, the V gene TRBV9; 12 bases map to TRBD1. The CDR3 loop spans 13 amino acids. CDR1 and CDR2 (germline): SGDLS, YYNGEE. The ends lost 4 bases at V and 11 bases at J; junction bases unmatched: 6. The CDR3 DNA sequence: TGTGCCAGCAGCACGGGACAGGGGGCAGTGGCTTTCTTT. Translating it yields CASSTGQGAVAFF. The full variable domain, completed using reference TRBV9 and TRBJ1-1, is DSGVTQTPKHLITATGQRVTLRCSPRSGDLSVYWYQQSLDQGLQFLIQYYNGEERAKGNILERFSAQQFPDLHSELNLSSLELGDSALYFCASSTGQGAVAFFGQGTRLTVV.

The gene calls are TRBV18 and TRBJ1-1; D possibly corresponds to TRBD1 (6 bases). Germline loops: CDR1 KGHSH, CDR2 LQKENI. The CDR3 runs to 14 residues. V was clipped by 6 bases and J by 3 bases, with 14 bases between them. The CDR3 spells CASSRDISYTEAFF. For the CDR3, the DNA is TGTGCCAGCTCGAGGGACATATCATACACTGAAGCTTTCTTT. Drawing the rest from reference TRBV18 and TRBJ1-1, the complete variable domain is NAGVMQNPRHLVRRRGQEARLRCSPMKGHSHVYWYRQLPEEGLKFMVYLQKENIIDESGMPKERFSAEFPKEGPSILRIQQVVRGDSAAYFCASSRDISYTEAFFGQGTRLTVV.